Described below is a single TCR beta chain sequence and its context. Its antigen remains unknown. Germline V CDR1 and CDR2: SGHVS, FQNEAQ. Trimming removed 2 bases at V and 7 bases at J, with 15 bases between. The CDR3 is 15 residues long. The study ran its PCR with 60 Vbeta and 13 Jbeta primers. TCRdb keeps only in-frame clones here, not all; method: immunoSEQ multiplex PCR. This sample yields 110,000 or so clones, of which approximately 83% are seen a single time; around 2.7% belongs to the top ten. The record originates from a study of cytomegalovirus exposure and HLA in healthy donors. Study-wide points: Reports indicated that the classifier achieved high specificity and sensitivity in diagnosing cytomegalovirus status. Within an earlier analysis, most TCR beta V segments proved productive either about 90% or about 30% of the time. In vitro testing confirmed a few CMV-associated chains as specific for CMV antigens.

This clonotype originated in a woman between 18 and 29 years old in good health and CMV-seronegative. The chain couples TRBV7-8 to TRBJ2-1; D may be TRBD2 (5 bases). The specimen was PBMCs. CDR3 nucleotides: TGTGCCAGCAGCTTACCCAGCGGCCCCGAGAATGAGCAGTTCTTC. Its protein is CASSLPSGPENEQFF.